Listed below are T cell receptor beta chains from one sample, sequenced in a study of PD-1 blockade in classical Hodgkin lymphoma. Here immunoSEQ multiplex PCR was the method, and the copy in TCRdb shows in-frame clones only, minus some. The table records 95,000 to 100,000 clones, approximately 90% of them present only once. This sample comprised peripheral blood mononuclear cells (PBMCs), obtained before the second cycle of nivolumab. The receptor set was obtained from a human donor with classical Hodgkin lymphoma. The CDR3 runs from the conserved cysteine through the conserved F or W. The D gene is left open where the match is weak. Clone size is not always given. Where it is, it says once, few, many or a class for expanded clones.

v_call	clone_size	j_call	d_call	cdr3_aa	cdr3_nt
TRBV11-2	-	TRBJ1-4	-	CASSLEGTSNEKLFF	TGTGCCAGCAGCTTAGAAGGGACAAGTAATGAAAAACTGTTTTTT
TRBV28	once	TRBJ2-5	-	CASSLEGRQDQYF	TGTGCCAGCAGTTTAGAGGGCCGACAGGACCAGTACTTC
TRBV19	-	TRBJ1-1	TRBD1	CATRGQGGSEAFF	TGTGCCACGCGCGGACAGGGTGGGTCTGAAGCTTTCTTT
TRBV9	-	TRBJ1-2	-	CASSTTGLFTSNYGYTF	TGTGCCAGCAGCACCACAGGGCTTTTCACTTCTAACTATGGCTACACCTTC
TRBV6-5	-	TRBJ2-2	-	CASSYLEVNTGELFF	TGTGCCAGCAGTTATTTAGAGGTGAACACCGGGGAGCTGTTTTTT
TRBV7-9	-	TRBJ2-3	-	CASSLVSVTDTQYF	TGTGCCAGCAGCTTAGTTAGTGTCACAGATACGCAGTATTTT
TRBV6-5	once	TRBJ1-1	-	CASSYRVTEAFF	TGTGCCAGCAGTTACAGGGTAACTGAAGCTTTCTTT
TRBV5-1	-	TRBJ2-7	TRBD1	CASSPTGGAYEQYF	TGCGCCAGCAGCCCGACAGGGGGCGCGTACGAGCAGTACTTC
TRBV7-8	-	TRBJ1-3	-	CASSLDRSSGNTIYF	TGTGCCAGCAGCTTAGACAGGAGCTCTGGAAACACCATATATTTT
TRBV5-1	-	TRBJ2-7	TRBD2	CASSLGTSGVSSYEQYF	TGCGCCAGCAGCCTTGGGACTAGCGGGGTAAGCTCCTACGAGCAGTACTTC
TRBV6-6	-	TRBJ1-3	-	CASSYKPSSGNTIYF	TGTGCCAGCAGTTACAAACCTAGCTCTGGAAACACCATATATTTT
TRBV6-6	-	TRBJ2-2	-	CASSYQVNTGELFF	TGTGCCAGCAGTTATCAAGTGAACACCGGGGAGCTGTTTTTT
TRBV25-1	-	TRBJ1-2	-	CASSITGHHGYTF	TGTGCCAGCAGTATTACAGGGCATCATGGCTACACCTTC
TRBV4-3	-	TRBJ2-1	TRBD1	CASSPGQGSYNEQFF	TGCGCCAGCAGCCCAGGACAGGGATCCTACAATGAGCAGTTCTTC
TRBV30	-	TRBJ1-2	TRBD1	CAWSVQGVEGYTF	TGTGCCTGGAGTGTTCAGGGGGTAGAGGGCTACACCTTC
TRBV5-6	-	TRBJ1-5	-	CASSLNFGAYQHF	TGTGCCAGCAGCTTGAATTTCGGAGCTTACCAGCATTTT
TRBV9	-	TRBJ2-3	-	CASSPGVTGTDTQYF	TGTGCCAGCAGCCCCGGGGTGACCGGGACAGATACGCAGTATTTT
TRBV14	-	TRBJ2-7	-	CASSQGAGYYEQYF	TGTGCCAGCAGCCAAGGGGCAGGGTACTACGAGCAGTACTTC
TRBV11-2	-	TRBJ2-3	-	CASSLGRGTDTQYF	TGTGCCAGCAGCCTGGGCCGTGGCACAGATACGCAGTATTTT
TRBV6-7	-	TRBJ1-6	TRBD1	CASSYRGAGTDNSPLHF	TGTGCCAGCAGTTACAGAGGCGCCGGGACAGACAATTCACCCCTCCACTTT
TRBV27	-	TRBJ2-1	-	CASSLLRGEQFF	TGTGCCAGCAGTTTATTACGGGGTGAGCAGTTCTTC
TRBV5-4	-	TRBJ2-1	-	CASTQDDNEQFF	TGTGCCAGCACTCAAGACGACAATGAGCAGTTCTTC
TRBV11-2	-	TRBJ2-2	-	CASSSLRLAENTGELFF	TGTGCCAGCAGCTCCCTTCGATTAGCGGAAAACACCGGGGAGCTGTTTTTT
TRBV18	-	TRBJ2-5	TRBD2	CASSPQTSGGQETQYF	TGTGCCAGCTCACCCCAAACTAGCGGGGGACAAGAGACCCAGTACTTC
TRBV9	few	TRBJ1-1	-	CASSPGANWNTEAFF	TGTGCCAGCAGTCCCGGAGCTAACTGGAACACTGAAGCTTTCTTT
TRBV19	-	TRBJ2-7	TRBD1	CATGDRSYEQYF	TGTGCCACTGGGGACAGGTCCTACGAGCAGTACTTC
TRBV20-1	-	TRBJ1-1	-	CSAKLGTEAFF	TGCAGTGCTAAATTGGGCACTGAAGCTTTCTTT
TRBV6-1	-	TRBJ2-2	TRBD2	CASSDRGRDTGELFF	TGTGCCAGCAGTGATCGCGGGAGAGACACCGGGGAGCTGTTTTTT
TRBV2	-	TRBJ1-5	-	CASRGTNQPQHF	TGTGCCAGCAGAGGTACCAATCAGCCCCAGCATTTT
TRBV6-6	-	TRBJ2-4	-	CASRAGVLAKNIQYF	TGTGCCAGCAGGGCAGGGGTACTAGCCAAAAACATTCAGTACTTC
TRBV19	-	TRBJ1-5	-	CASQSGTRASGQPQHF	TGTGCCAGTCAGTCCGGGACCAGGGCAAGCGGTCAGCCCCAGCATTTT
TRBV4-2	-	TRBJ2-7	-	CASSQGPDSSYYEQYF	TGTGCCAGCAGCCAAGGGCCGGACAGTTCGTACTACGAGCAGTACTTC
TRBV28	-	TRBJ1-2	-	CASSLWTGVDYGYTF	TGTGCCAGCAGTTTATGGACGGGTGTAGACTATGGCTACACCTTC
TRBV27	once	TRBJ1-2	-	CASSLGGGFYGYTF	TGTGCCAGCAGTTTAGGAGGCGGCTTCTATGGCTACACCTTC